This passage covers 11 T cell receptor beta chains from one sample sequenced in a study of blood T cell repertoires in COVID-19. The assay was immunoSEQ multiplex PCR, and TCRdb's table has in-frame clones only and misses some. The sample contains approximately 330,000 clones, around 85% of which appear only once. The sample comprised PBMCs or T cells enriched from blood (not recorded which). All receptors derive from a woman in her thirties or forties with acute COVID-19.

The chain links TRBV5-1 to TRBJ1-2; TRBD1 matches at 7 bases. CDR1 and CDR2 from the germline V gene are SGHRS and YFSETQ. This CDR3 comprises 13 residues. V lost 5 bases, J lost 3 bases, and 4 bases stayed unmatched. DNA for the CDR3: TGCGCCAGCAGGTCCGGGACAGACTATGGCTACACCTTC. Translation gives CASRSGTDYGYTF. The variable domain in full, with the rest retrieved from reference TRBV5-1 and TRBJ1-2, is KAGVTQTPRYLIKTRGQQVTLSCSPISGHRSVSWYQQTPGQGLQFLFEYFSETQRNKGNFPGRFSGRQFSNSRSEMNVSTLELGDSALYLCASRSGTDYGYTFGSGTRLTVV.

V usage is TRBV19 and J usage is TRBJ1-3; a possible D gene is TRBD1 (6 bases). Trimming pared 4 bases from V and 0 bases from J, leaving 10 bases between. The length of the CDR3 is 15 residues. Germline V CDR1 and CDR2: LNHDA, SQIVND (reference sequence). For the CDR3, the DNA is TGTGCCAGTAGTACAACGACAGGCTCTGGAAACACCATATATTTT. The encoded protein is CASSTTTGSGNTIYF.

V is TRBV21-1 and J is TRBJ1-1. TRBV21-1 is flagged as a pseudogene. The CDR3 runs 16 residues. CDR3 nucleotides: TGTGCCAGCAGCAAAGATCTTACGAGCGGGGGCACTGAAGCTTTCTTT. It yields the protein CASSKDLTSGGTEAFF.

The chain joins TRBV29-1 to TRBJ1-6; 7 bases agree with TRBD1. The germline CDR1 and CDR2 sequences are SQVTM and ANQGSEA. V dropped 4 bases and J dropped 8; count of bases not matched to a gene: 2. This CDR3 has 12 amino acids. In DNA form, the CDR3 reads TGCAGCGTTGGGACAGGTGATTCACCCCTCCACTTT. It specifies CSVGTGDSPLHF.

This clone was counted between two and nine times. CDR3 region: CASSPTRKTSGGQYF. The CDR3 DNA is TGTGCCAGCAGTCCTACTCGCAAGACTAGCGGGGGACAGTACTTC. The V call is TRBV6-5, the J call TRBJ2-5; 12 bases agree with TRBD2. Trimming at V came to 5 bases and at J to 11 bases, leaving 12 bases not matched to a gene. CDR1 MNHEY and CDR2 SVGAGI come from the germline V gene. This CDR3 region has 15 residues.

This clone was observed at least ten times. The chain has TRBV5-1 and TRBJ1-3; TRBD1 matches 7 bases. CDR3 length: 15 residues. The V and J ends lost 4 bases and 0 bases, in that order; junction bases with no gene match: 4. Germline V lookup: CDR1 SGHRS, CDR2 YFSETQ. The CDR3 DNA reads TGCGCCAGCAGCGAATGGGACAGCTCTGGAAACACCATATATTTT. Residues: CASSEWDSSGNTIYF. Full variable domain (rest looked up from reference TRBV5-1 and TRBJ1-3): KAGVTQTPRYLIKTRGQQVTLSCSPISGHRSVSWYQQTPGQGLQFLFEYFSETQRNKGNFPGRFSGRQFSNSRSEMNVSTLELGDSALYLCASSEWDSSGNTIYFGEGSWLTVV.

In this sample, this clone turned up a few times. The chain combines TRBV10-3 with TRBJ2-7; 10 bases match TRBD1. V shed 4 bases and J 3 bases; nucleotides not matched to a gene: 6. There are 15 residues in the CDR3. Germline loops: CDR1 ENHRY, CDR2 SYGVKD. In DNA, the CDR3 is TGTGCCATCAGTGGTCGGGACAGGGGTATCTACGAGCAGTACTTC. The encoded protein is CAISGRDRGIYEQYF.

The gene calls are TRBV2 and TRBJ1-4, with a possible D match to TRBD1 (6 bases). CDR3 length equals 15 residues. Germline CDR1 SNHLY, CDR2 FYNNEI. V lost 2 bases and J lost 5, with 12 bases in between. The CDR3 DNA reads TGTGCCAGCAGTGAACGGACAGACAAAAATGAAAAACTGTTTTTT. Its protein product is CASSERTDKNEKLFF.

This clone showed up just a few times. V gene TRBV3-1 (or the pseudogene TRBV3-2) combines with J gene TRBJ1-5, with TRBD1 identical over 7 bases. The CDR3 covers 17 residues. Germline CDR1 and CDR2: LGHDT and YNNKEL (reference sequence). V shed 3 bases, J shed 4 bases, and the junction held 12 bases outside the gene matches. CDR3 bases: TGTGCCAGCAGCCAGGGACAGTTTAGAAATAGAAATCAGCCCCAGCATTTT. This sequence encodes CASSQGQFRNRNQPQHF.

The CDR3 DNA reads as TGTGCCAGCAGCTTCCGCGGGGAGCTGTTTTTT. Amino acid sequence: CASSFRGELFF. V gene TRBV7-2 combines with J gene TRBJ2-2; D gene uncertain. This CDR3 region has 11 residues. Germline values: CDR1 SGHTA, CDR2 FQGNSA. Trimming removed 3 bases from V and 7 bases from J, with 3 bases in between.

The V gene is TRBV18, the J gene TRBJ1-2, with D perhaps matching TRBD1 (5 bases). V dropped 0 bases and J dropped 4 bases, with 9 bases sitting between them. This CDR3 has 14 amino acids. Germline CDR1 and CDR2: KGHSH and LQKENI. The CDR3 region is CASSPPRGGYGYTF. For the CDR3, the DNA is TGTGCCAGCTCACCACCTCGGGGGGGCTATGGCTACACCTTC.